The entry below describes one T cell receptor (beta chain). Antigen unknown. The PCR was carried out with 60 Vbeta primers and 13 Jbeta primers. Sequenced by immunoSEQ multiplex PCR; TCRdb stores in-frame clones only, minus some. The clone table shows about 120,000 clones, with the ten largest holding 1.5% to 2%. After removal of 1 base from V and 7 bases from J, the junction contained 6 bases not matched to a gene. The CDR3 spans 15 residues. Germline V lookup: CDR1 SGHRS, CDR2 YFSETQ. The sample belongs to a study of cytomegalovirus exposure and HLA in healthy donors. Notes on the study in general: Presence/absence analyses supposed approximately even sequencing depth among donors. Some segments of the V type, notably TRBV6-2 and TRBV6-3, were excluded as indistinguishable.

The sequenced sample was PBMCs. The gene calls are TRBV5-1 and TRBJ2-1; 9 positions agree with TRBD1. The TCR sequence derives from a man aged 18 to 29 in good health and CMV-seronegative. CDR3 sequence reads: CASSLSTGGSNEQFF. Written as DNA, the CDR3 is TGCGCCAGCAGCTTGAGTACAGGGGGCTCGAATGAGCAGTTCTTC.